A single sample is the source of the 30 T cell receptor beta chains below, sequenced in a study of blood T cell repertoires in COVID-19. Here immunoSEQ multiplex PCR was the method, and the copy in TCRdb shows in-frame clones only, minus some. The sample shows nearly 95,000 clones, 80% of them seen only once. Sequenced: peripheral blood. The receptor source for this set is a human donor in a cohort sampled during active COVID-19.

V and J are TRBV19 and TRBJ2-6; D possibly corresponds to TRBD2 (5 bases). Germline assignment: CDR1 LNHDA and CDR2 SQIVND (reference sequence). V dropped 1 base and J dropped 0 bases, with 16 bases sitting between them. CDR3 length equals 19 residues. CDR3 residues: CASSIARAGILSGANVLTF. In nucleotides, the CDR3 is TGTGCCAGTAGTATAGCACGGGCCGGGATACTCTCTGGGGCCAACGTCCTGACTTTC.

This clone was counted only a few times. The gene calls are TRBV25-1 and TRBJ1-5; D is unclear. Germline assignment: CDR1 MGHDK and CDR2 SYGVNS. The germline V and J ends were trimmed by 2 bases and 6 bases, with 5 bases remaining between them. The CDR3 covers 12 residues. The CDR3 spells CASSEGSQPQHF. The DNA of the CDR3 is TGTGCCAGCAGTGAAGGCAGTCAGCCCCAGCATTTT. The complete variable domain, with remaining parts taken from reference TRBV25-1 and TRBJ1-5, reads EADIYQTPRYLVIGTGKKITLECSQTMGHDKMYWYQQDPGMELHLIHYSYGVNSTEKGDLSSESTVSRIRTEHFPLTLESARPSHTSQYLCASSEGSQPQHFGDGTRLSIL.

V usage is TRBV24-1 and J usage is TRBJ2-1; D is perhaps TRBD2 (6 bases). Per germline, CDR1 KGHDR and CDR2 SFDVKD. Trimming removed 4 bases from V and 3 bases from J, with 15 bases in between. CDR3 length equals 16 residues. CDR3: CATSDAGTRLYNEQFF. The DNA of the CDR3 is TGTGCCACCAGTGACGCCGGGACTCGACTCTACAATGAGCAGTTCTTC.

V is TRBV28 and J is TRBJ1-5; D not certain. The CDR3 consists of 11 residues. V was clipped by 3 bases and J by 5 bases, with 2 bases between them. Germline CDR1 is MDHEN and CDR2 is SYDVKM. The DNA for the CDR3 is TGTGCCAGCAGTTTCGATCAGCCCCAGCATTTT. It encodes CASSFDQPQHF.

The chain couples TRBV19 to TRBJ1-5; D gene ambiguous. V was trimmed by 3 bases and J by 15 bases, leaving 21 bases between them. The CDR3 has 14 residues. In germline, CDR1 is LNHDA, CDR2 SQIVND (reference sequence). CDR3 sequence: CASSISGNSQLLHF. The CDR3 DNA reads TGTGCCAGTAGTATTTCCGGAAATTCACAGCTACTGCATTTT.

The V call is TRBV6-1, the J call TRBJ1-6; no clear D gene. Trimming shortened V by 3 bases and J by 6 bases, and 15 bases separated the two germline ends. The germline V gene encodes CDR1 MNHNS and CDR2 SASEGT. This CDR3 region has 16 residues. Written as DNA, the CDR3 is TGTGCCAGCAGTGAGATTTTCGGGATAAGTAATTCACCCCTCCACTTT. Translating gives CASSEIFGISNSPLHF.

The V gene is TRBV28, the J gene TRBJ1-2; 11 bases match TRBD1. Germline CDR1 MDHEN, CDR2 SYDVKM. This CDR3 has 15 residues. V lost 7 bases, J lost 8 bases, and 12 bases stayed unmatched. This CDR3 reads CASIKGGQGVSGYTF. The CDR3 nucleotides read TGTGCCAGCATTAAAGGGGGACAGGGGGTTAGCGGCTACACCTTC.

The chain recombines TRBV2 with TRBJ2-1, with 9 bases that match TRBD2. Germline V gene sequence: CDR1 SNHLY, CDR2 FYNNEI. The V segment lost 8 bases and the J segment 5 bases; nucleotides outside the gene matches: 4. The CDR3 sequence is 13 residues long. CDR3 sequence (DNA): TGTGCCAGCCAATTAGCGGGGGACAATGAGCAGTTCTTC. It translates to CASQLAGDNEQFF.

The chain employs TRBV6-4 and TRBJ2-7; 8 nucleotides line up with TRBD1. V trimming: 10 bases; J trimming: 2 bases; junction bases outside the gene matches: 1. This CDR3 comprises 11 residues. Per the germline V gene, CDR1 is MRHNA and CDR2 is SNTAGT. CDR3 DNA sequence: TGTGCCAAGGACAGGGCCTACGAGCAGTACTTC. Its translation is CAKDRAYEQYF.

This clone was seen a single time. The V and J genes are TRBV28 and TRBJ1-5; D perhaps matches TRBD1 (6 bases). The V and J ends lost 6 bases and 4 bases respectively, with 16 bases between them. Germline V gene data show CDR1 as MDHEN and CDR2 as SYDVKM. CDR3 size: 15 residues. CDR3 loop: CASRPGGQRNQPQHF. In DNA, the CDR3 is TGTGCCAGCAGACCGGGAGGACAGCGGAATCAGCCCCAGCATTTT.

The genes are TRBV5-1 and TRBJ2-1, with 8 bases aligning to TRBD2. J gave up 7 bases and V 1 base, and 7 bases lay outside the gene matches. The germline V gene encodes CDR1 SGHRS and CDR2 YFSETQ. The CDR3 covers 15 residues. The CDR3 protein is CASSLHERERNEQFF. CDR3 in DNA: TGCGCCAGCAGCTTGCACGAGCGGGAGAGGAATGAGCAGTTCTTC.

Comments on this clone: Because the CDR3's place on the DNA is in doubt, the DNA is left out and the CDR3 is given as listed by TCRdb. V gene TRBV6-5 combines with J gene TRBJ1-6; the table names TRBD1, a call not compared with the DNA. The CDR3 length is 15 residues, termini included. Germline loops: CDR1 MNHEY, CDR2 SVGAGI. The CDR3 loop is CASSSSGQGGSPLHF.

The J gene is TRBJ1-2, the V gene TRBV5-5; tentative D call: TRBD1 (6 bases). The CDR3 has 15 residues. Looked up from germline, CDR1 is SGHKS and CDR2 is YYEKEE (reference sequence). V lost 4 bases to trimming and J lost 0 bases, with 13 bases between them. The CDR3 DNA sequence: TGTGCCAGCAGCCCCGGGACAACCCCTAACTATGGCTACACCTTC. Translation: CASSPGTTPNYGYTF.

This sequence joins TRBV5-1 and TRBJ2-1; D ambiguous. Trimming took 0 bases from V and 5 from J, leaving 3 bases between them. CDR3 size: 12 residues. Germline CDR1 and CDR2: SGHRS and YFSETQ. The CDR3 nucleotides are TGCGCCAGCAGCTTGGGAGACAATGAGCAGTTCTTC. Its translation: CASSLGDNEQFF.

Only a few counts were recorded for this clone. The genes are TRBV19 and TRBJ1-1; tentative D call: TRBD1 (6 bases). Trimming took 5 bases from V and 1 from J, leaving 17 bases between them. This CDR3 comprises 16 residues. The germline gives CDR1 LNHDA, CDR2 SQIVND (reference sequence). This CDR3 is CASSFTGIGGNTEAFF. CDR3 bases: TGTGCCAGTAGTTTTACAGGGATCGGAGGGAACACTGAAGCTTTCTTT. The variable domain in full, completed from reference TRBV19 and TRBJ1-1, reads DGGITQSPKYLFRKEGQNVTLSCEQNLNHDAMYWYRQDPGQGLRLIYYSQIVNDFQKGDIAEGYSVSREKKESFPLTVTSAQKNPTAFYLCASSFTGIGGNTEAFFGQGTRLTVV.

This clone was observed many times. The chain links TRBV7-6 to TRBJ2-1; the D is unclear. Trimming removed 0 bases from V and 0 bases from J, with 15 bases in between. Looked up from germline, CDR1 is SGHVS and CDR2 is FNYEAQ. This CDR3 is built from 18 residues. For the CDR3, the DNA is TGTGCCAGCAGCTTAGCGTCGGCAGGTTCGAGCTCCTACAATGAGCAGTTCTTC. As protein: CASSLASAGSSSYNEQFF.

This rearrangement joins TRBV5-1 to TRBJ2-7; 8 nucleotides align to TRBD1. The CDR3 is 15 amino acids. Germline V lookup: CDR1 SGHRS, CDR2 YFSETQ. Germline trimming cut 4 bases from V and 3 bases from J; bases unmatched to any gene: 9. The CDR3 coding sequence is TGCGCCAGCAGCATTTCCGGGACAGGCGGCTACGAGCAGTACTTC. Protein: CASSISGTGGYEQYF.

The chain employs TRBV9 and TRBJ1-2; weak D call: TRBD1 (5 bases). V lost 4 bases, J lost 8 bases, and 15 bases lay in between. The CDR3 totals 13 residues. Germline assignment: CDR1 SGDLS and CDR2 YYNGEE. CDR3 in amino acids: CASSPYGQGGYTF. For the CDR3, the DNA is TGTGCCAGCAGCCCCTACGGGCAGGGCGGCTACACCTTC.

The rearrangement joins TRBV5-6 to TRBJ1-2; D gene uncertain. The CDR3 has 12 residues. Germline CDR1 SGHDT, CDR2 YYEEEE. V was shortened by 5 bases and J by 3 bases, with 8 bases between the two germline ends. The chain's CDR3 is CASRSVDYGYTF. The CDR3 DNA follows: TGTGCCAGCAGATCGGTAGACTATGGCTACACCTTC.

This clone was seen a single time. The chain couples TRBV27 to TRBJ2-1; 7 bases align to TRBD1. V gave up 6 bases and J gave up 10 bases; unmatched junction bases: 6. The CDR3 consists of 12 residues. Germline loops: CDR1 MNHEY, CDR2 SMNVEV (reference sequence). CDR3 sequence: CASRAGGSEQFF. The DNA of the CDR3 is TGTGCCAGCAGGGCAGGGGGTTCGGAGCAGTTCTTC.

The genes are TRBV5-1 and TRBJ2-2; tentative D call: TRBD1 (6 bases). V shed 4 bases and J shed 0 bases, with 13 bases lying between them. This CDR3 is built from 16 residues. The V gene's germline CDR1 is SGHRS and CDR2 YFSETQ. The CDR3 loop is CASSTLTGANTGELFF. The CDR3 region has the DNA TGCGCCAGCAGCACCCTGACAGGCGCGAACACCGGGGAGCTGTTTTTT.

The rearrangement uses TRBV6-5 and TRBJ1-6; D gene uncertain. The CDR3 loop spans 12 amino acids. Germline-derived CDR1 and CDR2 are MNHEY and SVGAGI. The CDR3 sequence is CAGRQANSPLHF. The CDR3 coding sequence is TGTGCGGGGAGGCAGGCCAATTCACCCCTCCACTTT.

This clone was detected only a few times. CDR3 sequence: CASSETGSSGNTIYF. For the CDR3, the DNA is TGTGCCAGCAGTGAGACAGGTAGCTCTGGAAACACCATATATTTT. This sequence joins TRBV6-1 and TRBJ1-3; D may be TRBD1 (6 bases). Trimming cost V 3 bases and J 0 bases, with 9 bases left between them. The CDR3 consists of 15 residues. CDR1 is MNHNS and CDR2 is SASEGT in the germline V gene.

CDR3 sequence reads: CASSQGGLEAFF. DNA for the CDR3: TGTGCCAGCAGCCAAGGGGGCTTGGAAGCTTTCTTT. The rearrangement uses TRBV4-2 and TRBJ1-1; tentatively, D is TRBD1 (5 bases). V lost 1 base and J lost 8, with 8 bases in between. Germline lookup yields CDR1 LGHNA and CDR2 YNFKEQ. The CDR3 has 12 residues.

The chain recombines TRBV27 with TRBJ1-5, with a tentative D call TRBD1 (6 bases). The CDR3 runs 15 residues. Germline loops: CDR1 MNHEY, CDR2 SMNVEV (reference sequence). Trimming stripped 6 bases from V and 7 bases from J, with 19 bases between. The CDR3 is CASRPQGRGSQPQHF. In nucleotides, the CDR3 is TGTGCCAGCAGGCCTCAGGGGCGAGGCTCCCAGCCCCAGCATTTT.

This chain connects TRBV28 to TRBJ1-5; no clear D gene. V was clipped by 5 bases and J by 6 bases, with 14 bases between them. Germline V CDR1 and CDR2: MDHEN, SYDVKM. This CDR3 is built from 14 residues. The CDR3 loop reads CASSTSIEGQPQHF. In DNA form, the CDR3 reads TGTGCCAGCAGTACGTCTATAGAGGGTCAGCCCCAGCATTTT.

The V call is TRBV7-3, the J call TRBJ2-5; D gene unclear. The CDR3 is 15 amino acids. The ends were cut back, 1 base at V and 4 bases at J, with 13 bases in the middle. The V gene's germline CDR1 is SGHTA and CDR2 FQGTGA. The CDR3 here is CASSLSPTEGETQYF. The CDR3 nucleotides read TGTGCCAGCAGCTTAAGTCCTACAGAAGGAGAGACCCAGTACTTC.

The V gene is TRBV6-5, the J gene TRBJ2-7; no reliable D call. Trimming pared 7 bases from V and 0 bases from J, leaving 16 bases between. CDR3 length: 15 residues. Germline lookup yields CDR1 MNHEY and CDR2 SVGAGI. In nucleotides, the CDR3 is TGTGCCAGCACACCTCTCGCCGGGTCCTCCTACGAGCAGTACTTC. Its translation is CASTPLAGSSYEQYF.

DNA for the CDR3: TGTGCCAGCAGCCTTAGCGGGACTGGGCGGTCACCCCTCCACTTT. Translating it yields CASSLSGTGRSPLHF. V usage is TRBV11-1 and J usage is TRBJ1-6; the D gene is possibly TRBD1 (5 bases). Trimming shortened V by 5 bases and J by 10 bases, and 18 bases separated the two germline ends. The CDR3 consists of 15 residues. Germline values: CDR1 SGHAT, CDR2 FQDESV (reference sequence).

V usage is TRBV3-1 (or the pseudogene TRBV3-2) and J usage is TRBJ1-1; tentative D call: TRBD1 (5 bases). CDR1 LGHDT and CDR2 YNNKEL come from the germline V gene (reference sequence). The V gene lost 2 bases and the J gene lost 3 bases, with 16 bases spanning the gap. This CDR3 has 16 residues. The CDR3 DNA follows: TGTGCCAGCAGCCAACCTCGGGGGGTATTGGACACTGAAGCTTTCTTT. Translating gives CASSQPRGVLDTEAFF.